The 19 T cell receptor beta chains given below trace back to one sample, sequenced in a study of tumor-infiltrating lymphocytes in oesophageal squamous cell carcinoma. TCRdb reprocessed the PCR reads via MiXCR and lists one record per CDR3 protein. The table shows roughly 21,000 distinct CDR3 sequences, with 36% occurring only once. Sequenced: esophageal tumor tissue. The receptors originated from a male donor with esophageal squamous cell carcinoma.

J is TRBJ2-1 and V is TRBV24-1, with D tentatively TRBD1 (6 bases). The DNA end is a closer match to TRBJ2-5, so the J assignment may be wrong. The CDR3 is 15 residues long. Looked up from germline, CDR1 is KGHDR and CDR2 is SFDVKD. The CDR3 region is CATSDWQGSQETQYF. CDR3 nucleotides: TGTGCCACCAGTGATTGGCAGGGGTCCCAAGAGACCCAGTACTTC.

This clonotype was recorded many times. The V call is TRBV6-1, the J call TRBJ2-5, with TRBD2 as a possible D gene (5 bases). V lost 2 bases to trimming and J lost 4 bases, with 14 bases between them. The CDR3 spans 15 residues. CDR1 and CDR2 from the germline V gene are MNHNS and SASEGT. The CDR3 here is CASSETGSRAETQYF. CDR3 sequence (DNA): TGTGCCAGCAGTGAAACGGGGAGTAGGGCAGAGACCCAGTACTTC.

This clonotype was counted a few times. The chain combines TRBV7-2 with TRBJ2-4, with 11 bases lining up with TRBD2. The J call could be wrong; TRBJ2-5 is a better fit for the DNA end. Per germline, CDR1 SGHTA and CDR2 FQGNSA. This CDR3 is 14 amino acids long. The CDR3 is CASRIAGGGETQYF. For the CDR3, the DNA is TGTGCCAGCAGAATAGCGGGGGGGGGAGAGACCCAGTACTTC.

This clonotype was seen repeatedly, ten times or more. DNA of the CDR3: TGTGCCAGTAGTAGGAGTGGCGCGGGGACTAACTATGGCTACACCTTC. Translated, it gives CASSRSGAGTNYGYTF. The chain uses TRBV19 and TRBJ1-2; D is undetermined. This CDR3 is built from 16 residues. The germline gives CDR1 LNHDA, CDR2 SQIVND (reference sequence). Trimming removed 4 bases from V and 0 bases from J, with 15 bases in between.

At least ten counts were recorded for this clonotype. The rearrangement uses TRBV5-1 and TRBJ1-1; D remains ambiguous. The V gene's germline CDR1 is SGHRS and CDR2 YFSETQ. V was clipped by 7 bases and J by 8 bases, with 18 bases between them. This CDR3 is 13 amino acids long. The CDR3 nucleotides are TGCGCCAGCGGTCCTAGGAGGCGCGGGGAAGCTTTCTTT. Protein product: CASGPRRRGEAFF.

The chain combines TRBV7-6 with TRBJ2-3; D is ambiguous. Judging by the DNA end, TRBJ2-7 fits better; the J call may be wrong. Germline CDR1 is SGHVS and CDR2 is FNYEAQ. CDR3 length: 15 residues. The CDR3 DNA is TGTGCCAGCAGCTCTCTTACGTCAGGAGCCTACGAGCAGTACTTC. Residues: CASSSLTSGAYEQYF.

This clonotype was detected many times. This may stem from a read error, because a much larger clone lies one nucleotide away. This sequence joins TRBV7-2 and TRBJ2-1; maybe TRBD2 (5 bases). The J call may not be correct, given that the DNA end is closer to TRBJ2-7. CDR1 and CDR2 (germline): SGHTA, FQGNSA. The CDR3 is made up of 16 amino acids. CDR3 DNA sequence: TGTGCCAGCAGCTTAGACGTAGGGAGCTCCTACAATGAGCAGTACTTC. Translated, it gives CASSLDVGSSYNEQYF.

Regarding this clonotype: The CDR3 does not close with the conserved phenylalanine or tryptophan, likely indicating a read error. The DNA is omitted, as the CDR3 cannot be located on it reliably, and the CDR3 follows TCRdb's listing. CDR3 region: CASSEGQIYGYTFGS. This sequence joins TRBV6-1 and TRBJ2-1; the D call in the table, TRBD1, was not verified against the DNA. Germline assignment: CDR1 MNHNS and CDR2 SASEGT. The CDR3 is 15 amino acids long, termini counted.

The chain couples TRBV6-4 to TRBJ2-1; D gene uncertain. CDR3 length equals 14 residues. Trimming removed 2 bases from V and 4 bases from J, with 9 bases in between. CDR1 MRHNA and CDR2 SNTAGT come from the germline V gene. The CDR3 is CASSDGNRYNEQFF. Here the CDR3 DNA reads TGTGCCAGCAGTGACGGGAACAGATACAATGAGCAGTTCTTC.

The chain is built from TRBV11-2 and TRBJ2-1; D is perhaps TRBD1 (6 bases). This CDR3 region has 13 residues. The V gene lost 5 bases and the J gene lost 13 bases, with 18 bases spanning the gap. Germline V gene data show CDR1 as SGHAT and CDR2 as FQNNGV. CDR3 region: CASSRNRAEGQFF. In DNA, the CDR3 is TGTGCCAGCAGCCGGAACAGGGCCGAGGGACAGTTCTTC.

As regards this clonotype: The germline gene is not matched at one end of the junction; a read error may be the cause. V gene TRBV7-2 combines with J gene TRBJ2-3; 7 bases fit TRBD1. The CDR3 contains 15 residues. CDR1 is SGHTA and CDR2 is FQGNSA in the germline V gene. The CDR3 reads CASSSRQGPTGELYF. CDR3 in DNA: TGTGCCAGCAGCTCCAGACAGGGCCCCACCGGGGAGCTGTACTTC.

This clonotype occurred a few times. The chain recombines TRBV9 with TRBJ2-3, with D perhaps TRBD1 (5 bases). The CDR3 spans 14 residues. CDR1 and CDR2 from the germline V gene are SGDLS and YYNGEE. The V and J ends lost 4 bases and 2 bases respectively, with 11 bases between them. Written as DNA, the CDR3 is TGTGCCAGCAGCCTAGGCAGGGTCACAGATACGCAGTATTTT. Its translation: CASSLGRVTDTQYF.

This clonotype was recorded many times. The rearrangement uses TRBV6-2 or TRBV6-3 and TRBJ2-3; TRBD2 matches 9 bases. There are 18 residues in the CDR3. Trimming cost V 5 bases and J 0 bases; bases outside gene matches: 12. In germline, CDR1 is MNHEY, CDR2 SVGEGT. Here the CDR3 DNA reads TGTGCCAGCAGTCGCAGACTAGCGGCCTCTCCTAGCACAGATACGCAGTATTTT. It is translated as CASSRRLAASPSTDTQYF.

This clonotype is classed as medium-sized. For the CDR3, the DNA is TGTGCCAGCAGCTCCTGGACTAGCGGGAGGCCGAGCTCCTACAATGAGCAGTTCTTC. Translation: CASSSWTSGRPSSYNEQFF. The rearrangement joins TRBV7-9 to TRBJ2-1, with 14 bases aligning to TRBD2. The CDR3 is 19 residues long. The junction had 8 bases not matched to a gene; V was cut back by 4 bases and J by 0 bases. Germline V gene sequence: CDR1 SEHNR, CDR2 FQNEAQ (reference sequence). Supplemented by reference TRBV7-9 and TRBJ2-1, the full variable domain reads DTGVSQNPRHKITKRGQNVTFRCDPISEHNRLYWYRQTLGQGPEFLTYFQNEAQLEKSRLLSDRFSAERPKGSFSTLEIQRTEQGDSAMYLCASSSWTSGRPSSYNEQFFGPGTRLTVL.

V is TRBV12-3 or TRBV12-4 and J is TRBJ2-7; D perhaps matches TRBD1 (6 bases). The V end was cut by 10 bases, the J end by 6 bases, with 13 bases between. The CDR3 runs 11 residues. The DNA for the CDR3 is TGTGCCATCCAGCAGGGGTTCGAGCAGTACTTC. Its translation: CAIQQGFEQYF.

To note about this clonotype: A single base separates this from a much larger clone, so it may be a read error. The gene calls are TRBV24-1 and TRBJ1-4; D is unresolved. Germline CDR1 is KGHDR and CDR2 is SFDVKD. CDR3 length: 15 amino acids. Trimming removed 1 base from V and 16 bases from J, with 21 bases in between. The CDR3 nucleotides read TGTGCCACCAGTGATTTCTCTAGCGGCACAGATACGCAGTTTTTT. Translating gives CATSDFSSGTDTQFF.

Ten or more counts support this clonotype. A much larger clone is a single base away; this may be a read error. The chain couples TRBV7-2 to TRBJ2-1, with 7 bases aligning to TRBD2. V shed 1 base and J 13 bases; nucleotides not matched to a gene: 7. This CDR3 region has 13 residues. The germline gives CDR1 SGHTA, CDR2 FQGNSA. The CDR3 coding sequence is TGTGCCAGCAGCTTAGAGGGGAGGGAGACCCAGTTCTTC. Its translation: CASSLEGRETQFF.

This clonotype was seen ten or more times. The chain uses TRBV6-4 and TRBJ1-1, with 7 bases identical to TRBD1. The CDR3 contains 13 residues. Germline CDR1 is MRHNA and CDR2 is SNTAGT. J gave up 5 bases and V 7 bases, and 7 bases lay outside the gene matches. The CDR3 sequence: CASTTQGYTEAFF. CDR3 bases: TGTGCCAGCACTACACAGGGGTATACTGAAGCTTTCTTT.

Many counts were recorded for this clonotype. One junction end disagrees with the germline gene, perhaps due to a read error. This chain connects TRBV5-3 to TRBJ2-7; 8 positions agree with TRBD1. TRBV5-3 is flagged as an ORF with uncertain function. This CDR3 contains 11 residues. The CDR3 here is CASSLGQGTHF. The CDR3 DNA is TGTGCCAGCAGCCTAGGACAGGGAACCCACTTC.